The 9 T cell receptor beta chains listed next were all sequenced from one sample in a study of PD-1 blockade in mismatch repair-deficient tumors. Sequenced by immunoSEQ multiplex PCR; TCRdb stores in-frame clones only, minus some. The sample records tens of thousands of clones, approximately 80% being singletons. The sample in question was peripheral blood, obtained 44 weeks after starting pembrolizumab. The origin of the receptors is an adult with mismatch repair-deficient cancer.

The rearrangement uses TRBV30 and TRBJ1-5; tentatively, D is TRBD1 (5 bases). CDR1 is GTSNPN, CDR2 SVGIG, per germline (reference sequence). Trimming removed 1 base from V and 2 bases from J, with 6 bases in between. This CDR3 has 13 amino acids. The CDR3 DNA follows: TGTGCCTGGAGTGGAGGGGGCAATCAGCCCCAGCATTTT. As protein: CAWSGGGNQPQHF.

On this clone: Germline and junction disagree at one end, which may indicate a read error. The chain recombines TRBV7-7 with TRBJ1-1, with a weak D call TRBD1 (6 bases). Germline V gives CDR1 SSHAT, CDR2 FNYEAQ (reference sequence). The CDR3 runs 13 residues. The CDR3 nucleotides read TGTGCTAGCAGCCAGGACAGAGGCACTGAAGCTTTCTTT. Translating it yields CASSQDRGTEAFF.

J is TRBJ2-2 and V is TRBV7-8, with 16 bases fitting TRBD2. The germline gives CDR1 SGHVS, CDR2 FQNEAQ. The CDR3 runs 21 residues. The V and J ends lost 4 bases and 4 bases, in that order; junction bases with no gene match: 15. The CDR3 spells CASSSYTGTSGRASITGELFF. The CDR3 nucleotides read TGTGCCAGCAGCTCCTACACCGGGACTAGCGGGAGGGCGAGTATCACCGGGGAGCTGTTTTTT.

The chain carries TRBV14 and TRBJ1-2; the D is unclear. Trimming shortened V by 4 bases and J by 8 bases, and 11 bases separated the two germline ends. The CDR3 sequence is 12 residues long. The germline V gene has CDR1 SGHDN and CDR2 FVKESK. In nucleotides, the CDR3 is TGTGCCAGCAGCCGTGGGCGGTGGGGCTACACCTTC. Translated: CASSRGRWGYTF.

V gene TRBV4-3 combines with J gene TRBJ1-2; possibly TRBD1 for D (5 bases). Germline V gene lookup returns CDR1 LGHNA and CDR2 YSLEER. The CDR3 totals 16 residues. V gave up 1 base and J gave up 4 bases, with 16 bases separating them. CDR3 region: CASSQVVAGGVYGYTF. In nucleotides, the CDR3 is TGCGCCAGCAGCCAAGTGGTGGCGGGGGGAGTCTATGGCTACACCTTC.

The chain is built from TRBV6-6 and TRBJ2-7; D tentatively reads TRBD1 or TRBD2 (5 bases each). V was cut by 10 bases and J by 0 bases, with 13 bases left in between. This CDR3 spans 13 amino acids. The germline V gene encodes CDR1 MNHNY and CDR2 SVGAGI (reference sequence). The CDR3: CATEGRASYEQYF. CDR3 DNA sequence: TGTGCCACCGAGGGCAGGGCCTCCTACGAGCAGTACTTC.

This clone was observed once. The chain uses TRBV30 and TRBJ2-1; tentatively, D is TRBD2 (5 bases). V lost 1 base and J 7 bases, leaving 8 bases between the germline ends. The CDR3 is 12 amino acids. CDR1 and CDR2 (germline): GTSNPN, SVGIG (reference sequence). The CDR3: CAWSGSGNEQFF. CDR3 DNA: TGTGCCTGGAGTGGGAGCGGTAATGAGCAGTTCTTC.

V and J are TRBV7-2 and TRBJ1-5; tentative D call: TRBD1 (6 bases). CDR3 length: 15 residues. V lost 6 bases and J 5 bases, leaving 17 bases between the germline ends. The germline V gene encodes CDR1 SGHTA and CDR2 FQGNSA. CDR3 residues: CASSRQAVKDQPQHF. CDR3 nucleotides: TGTGCCAGCAGTCGACAGGCCGTCAAGGATCAGCCCCAGCATTTT.

The chain's CDR3 is CASSERGRGRDTEAFF. CDR3 nucleotides: TGCGCCAGCAGTGAAAGGGGGCGCGGAAGGGACACTGAAGCTTTCTTT. The chain employs TRBV10-2 and TRBJ1-1, with 7 bases fitting TRBD1. CDR1 is WSHSY and CDR2 is SAAADI in the germline V gene. The CDR3 loop spans 16 amino acids. V shed 3 bases and J 3 bases; nucleotides not matched to a gene: 10.